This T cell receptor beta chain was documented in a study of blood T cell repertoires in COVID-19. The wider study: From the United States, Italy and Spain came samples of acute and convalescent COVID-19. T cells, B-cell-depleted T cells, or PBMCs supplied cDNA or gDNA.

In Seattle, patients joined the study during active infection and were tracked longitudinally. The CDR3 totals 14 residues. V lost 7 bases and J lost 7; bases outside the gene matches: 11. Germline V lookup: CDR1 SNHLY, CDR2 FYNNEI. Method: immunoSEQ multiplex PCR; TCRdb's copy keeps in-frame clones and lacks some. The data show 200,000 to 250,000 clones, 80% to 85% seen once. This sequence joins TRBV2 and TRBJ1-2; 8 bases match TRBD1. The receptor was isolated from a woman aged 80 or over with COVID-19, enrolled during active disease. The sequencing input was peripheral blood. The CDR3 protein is CASTPGGQASGYTF. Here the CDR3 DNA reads TGTGCCAGCACCCCGGGGGGACAGGCTAGTGGCTACACCTTC.